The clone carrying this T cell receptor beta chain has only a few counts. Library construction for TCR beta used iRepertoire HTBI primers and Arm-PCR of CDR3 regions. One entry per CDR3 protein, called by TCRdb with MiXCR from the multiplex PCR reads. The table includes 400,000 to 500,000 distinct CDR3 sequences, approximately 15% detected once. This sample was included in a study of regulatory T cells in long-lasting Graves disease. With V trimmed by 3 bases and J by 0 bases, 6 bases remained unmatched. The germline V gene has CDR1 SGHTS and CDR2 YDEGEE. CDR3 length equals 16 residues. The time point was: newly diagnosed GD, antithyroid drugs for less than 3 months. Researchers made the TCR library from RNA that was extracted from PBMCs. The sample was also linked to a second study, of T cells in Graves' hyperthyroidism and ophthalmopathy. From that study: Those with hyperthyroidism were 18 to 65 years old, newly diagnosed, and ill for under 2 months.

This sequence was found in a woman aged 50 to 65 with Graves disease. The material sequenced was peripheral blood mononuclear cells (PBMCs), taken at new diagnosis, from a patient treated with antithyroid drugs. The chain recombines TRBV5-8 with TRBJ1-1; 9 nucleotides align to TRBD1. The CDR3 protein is CASSSGQGNMNTEAFF. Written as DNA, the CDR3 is TGTGCCAGCAGCTCGGGACAGGGAAACATGAACACTGAAGCTTTCTTT.